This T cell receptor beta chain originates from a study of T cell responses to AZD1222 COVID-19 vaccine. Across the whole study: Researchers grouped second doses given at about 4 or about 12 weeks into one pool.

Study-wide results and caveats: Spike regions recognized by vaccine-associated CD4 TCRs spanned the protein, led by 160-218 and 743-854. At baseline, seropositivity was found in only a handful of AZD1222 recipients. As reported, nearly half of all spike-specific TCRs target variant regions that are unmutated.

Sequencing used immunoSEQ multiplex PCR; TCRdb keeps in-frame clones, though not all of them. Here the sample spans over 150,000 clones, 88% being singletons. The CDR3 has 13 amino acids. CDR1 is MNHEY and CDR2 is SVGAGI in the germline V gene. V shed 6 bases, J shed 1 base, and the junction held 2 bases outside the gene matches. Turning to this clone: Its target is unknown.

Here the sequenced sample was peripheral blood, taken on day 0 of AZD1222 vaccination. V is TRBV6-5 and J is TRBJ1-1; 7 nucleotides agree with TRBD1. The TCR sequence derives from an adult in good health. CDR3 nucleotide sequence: TGTGCCAGCAGACAGGGGAGGAACACTGAAGCTTTCTTT. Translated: CASRQGRNTEAFF.